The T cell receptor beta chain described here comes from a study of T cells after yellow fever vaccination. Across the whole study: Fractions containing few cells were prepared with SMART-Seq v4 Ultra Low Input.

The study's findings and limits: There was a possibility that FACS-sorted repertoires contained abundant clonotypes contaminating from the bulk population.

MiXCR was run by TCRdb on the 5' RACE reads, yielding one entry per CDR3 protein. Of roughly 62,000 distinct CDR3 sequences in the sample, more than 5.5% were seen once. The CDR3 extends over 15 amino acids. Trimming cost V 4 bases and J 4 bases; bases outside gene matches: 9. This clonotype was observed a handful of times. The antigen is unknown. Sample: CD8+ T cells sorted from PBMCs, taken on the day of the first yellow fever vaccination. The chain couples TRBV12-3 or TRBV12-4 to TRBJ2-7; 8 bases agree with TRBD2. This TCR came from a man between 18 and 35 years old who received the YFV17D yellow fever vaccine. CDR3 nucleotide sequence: TGTGCCAGCAGTTCCTTTCGGGGGGGAGGTTACGAGCAGTACTTC. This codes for CASSSFRGGGYEQYF.